This T cell receptor (beta chain) was sequenced during a study of cytomegalovirus exposure and HLA in healthy donors. CDR3 size: 14 residues. The V segment lost 5 bases and the J segment 4 bases; nucleotides outside the gene matches: 5. Germline V gives CDR1 SEHNR, CDR2 FQNEAQ (reference sequence). The PCR made use of 60 Vbeta and 13 Jbeta primers. This table comes from immunoSEQ multiplex PCR, and its TCRdb copy is limited to in-frame clones, with some not included. The data show under 70,000 clones, and the top ten clones hold around 2.4%. The study, taken as a whole, reports: Reportedly, TCR beta sequences accurately predicted HLA-A and HLA-B alleles in most subjects. In an earlier analysis, in some 500 donors, most V segments appeared productive either ~87% or ~30% of the time. Cytomegalovirus-associated TCR beta chains were listed, numbering 164. HLA restriction was apparent for most CMV-associated TCR beta chains in a later analysis.

Turning to this clone: Antigen specificity is unknown.

The receptor comes from a female donor in good health and CMV-seropositive. Source material: PBMCs. The chain is built from TRBV7-9 and TRBJ2-5; 9 bases match TRBD1. In DNA form, the CDR3 reads TGTGCCAGCAGCCATGACAGGGGGGGAGAGACCCAGTACTTC. Translation: CASSHDRGGETQYF.